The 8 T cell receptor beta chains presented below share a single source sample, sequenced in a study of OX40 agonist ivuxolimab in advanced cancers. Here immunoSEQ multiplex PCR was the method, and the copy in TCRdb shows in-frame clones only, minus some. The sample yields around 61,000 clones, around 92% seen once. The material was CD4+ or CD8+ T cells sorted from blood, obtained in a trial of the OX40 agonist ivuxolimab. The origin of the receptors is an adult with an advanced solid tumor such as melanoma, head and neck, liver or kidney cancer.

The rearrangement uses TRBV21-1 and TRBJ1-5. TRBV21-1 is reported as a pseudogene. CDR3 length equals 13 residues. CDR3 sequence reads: CASSIAKSGAQHF. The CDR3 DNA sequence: TGTGCCAGCAGCATCGCCAAGAGTGGGGCCCAGCATTTT.

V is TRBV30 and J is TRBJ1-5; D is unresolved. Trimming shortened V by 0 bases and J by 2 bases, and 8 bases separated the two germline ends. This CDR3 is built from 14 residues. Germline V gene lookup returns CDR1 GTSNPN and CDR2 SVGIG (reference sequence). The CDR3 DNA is TGTGCCTGGAGTGTAACGACGGGCAATCAGCCCCAGCATTTT. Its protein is CAWSVTTGNQPQHF.

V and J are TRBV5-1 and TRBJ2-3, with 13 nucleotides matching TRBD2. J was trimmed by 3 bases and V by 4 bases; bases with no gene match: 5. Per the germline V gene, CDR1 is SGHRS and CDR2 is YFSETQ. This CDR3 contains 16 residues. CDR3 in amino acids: CASSPGTSGITDTQYF. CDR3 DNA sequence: TGCGCCAGCAGCCCTGGGACTAGCGGGATTACAGATACGCAGTATTTT.

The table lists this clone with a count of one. The CDR3 region has the DNA TGTGCCTGGAGTGTAGTGGCCTTGGGGGCTCAGGAGACTAATGAAAAACTGTTTTTT. It encodes CAWSVVALGAQETNEKLFF. The chain joins TRBV30 to TRBJ1-4, with a weak D call TRBD1 (6 bases). V lost 0 bases and J lost 2, with 22 bases in between. Germline V gene data show CDR1 as GTSNPN and CDR2 as SVGIG (reference sequence). The CDR3 contains 19 residues.

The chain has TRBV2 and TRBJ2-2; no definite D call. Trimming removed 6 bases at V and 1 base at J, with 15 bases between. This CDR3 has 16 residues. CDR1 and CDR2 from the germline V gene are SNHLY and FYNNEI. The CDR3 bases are TGTGCCAGCAGCCCGGTGGGGTATGGGAACACCGGGGAGCTGTTTTTT. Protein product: CASSPVGYGNTGELFF.

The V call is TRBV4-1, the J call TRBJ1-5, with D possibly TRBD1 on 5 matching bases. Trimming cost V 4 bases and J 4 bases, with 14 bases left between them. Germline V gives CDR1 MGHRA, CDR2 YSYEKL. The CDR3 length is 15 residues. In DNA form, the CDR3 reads TGCGCCAGCAGCCCAAGGGTGGGGGGGAATCAGCCCCAGCATTTT. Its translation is CASSPRVGGNQPQHF.

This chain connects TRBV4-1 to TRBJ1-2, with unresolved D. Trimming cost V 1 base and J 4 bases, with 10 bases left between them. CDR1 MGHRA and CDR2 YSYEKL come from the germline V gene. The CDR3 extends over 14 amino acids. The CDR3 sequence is CASSQGQSIYGYTF. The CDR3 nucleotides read TGCGCCAGCAGCCAAGGGCAGAGCATCTATGGCTACACCTTC.

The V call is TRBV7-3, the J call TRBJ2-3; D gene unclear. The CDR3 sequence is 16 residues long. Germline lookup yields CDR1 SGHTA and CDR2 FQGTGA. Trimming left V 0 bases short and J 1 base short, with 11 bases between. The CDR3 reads CASSLTPRAGTDTQYF. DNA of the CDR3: TGTGCCAGCAGCTTAACCCCTCGGGCCGGCACAGATACGCAGTATTTT.